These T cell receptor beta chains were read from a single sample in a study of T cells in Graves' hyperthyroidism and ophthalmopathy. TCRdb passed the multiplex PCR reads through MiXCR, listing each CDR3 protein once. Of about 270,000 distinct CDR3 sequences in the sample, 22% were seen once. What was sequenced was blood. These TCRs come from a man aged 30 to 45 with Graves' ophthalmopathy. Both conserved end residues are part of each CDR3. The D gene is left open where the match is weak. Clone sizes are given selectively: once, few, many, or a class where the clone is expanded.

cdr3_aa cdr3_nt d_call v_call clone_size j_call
CASRTSERTDTQYF TGTGCCAGTAGGACTAGCGAACGCACAGATACGCAGTATTTT TRBD2 TRBV19 - TRBJ2-3
CASSPPGFSGGETQYF TGTGCCAGCAGCCCCCCCGGCTTTAGCGGGGGTGAGACCCAGTACTTC TRBD2 TRBV4-2 - TRBJ2-5
CASSLSVRSYNEQFF TGTGCCAGCAGCCTTTCGGTCCGCTCCTACAATGAGCAGTTCTTC - TRBV7-3 - TRBJ2-1
CAWGGTFEFF TGTGCCTGGGGGGGGACCTTCGAATTCTTC - TRBV30 - TRBJ2-1
CASSLDGQPQHF TGCGCCAGCAGCTTGGATGGACAGCCCCAGCATTTT - TRBV5-1 - TRBJ1-5
CASSHGTSGRNKNNEQFF TGTGCCAGCAGCCATGGGACTAGCGGGAGGAACAAGAACAATGAGCAGTTCTTC TRBD2 TRBV3-1 many TRBJ2-1
CASRGVGLGLAGYNEQFF TGTGCCAGCAGGGGGGTGGGCCTGGGACTAGCGGGCTACAATGAGCAGTTCTTC TRBD2 TRBV13 few TRBJ2-1
CASSLARHLTGELFF TGTGCCAGCAGCTTAGCGAGACACCTCACCGGGGAGCTGTTTTTT - TRBV11-2 - TRBJ2-2
CASSFQTSGRTGANVLTF TGTGCCAGCAGTTTCCAGACTAGCGGGAGGACTGGGGCCAACGTCCTGACTTTC TRBD2 TRBV12-3/TRBV12-4 - TRBJ2-6
CASSWGLAGGPNNEQFF TGCGCCAGCAGCTGGGGGCTAGCGGGAGGGCCAAACAATGAGCAGTTCTTC TRBD2 TRBV5-1 - TRBJ2-1
CATFSGSFSDTQYF TGTGCCACCTTTAGCGGGAGCTTTTCAGATACGCAGTATTTT TRBD2 TRBV6-1 few TRBJ2-3
CASSLDPAGEYTQYF TGCGCCAGCAGCTTGGATCCAGCGGGAGAATATACGCAGTATTTT TRBD2 TRBV5-1 many TRBJ2-3
CSAKNAASGRGGELFF TGCAGTGCTAAAAATGCGGCTAGCGGGAGGGGTGGGGAGCTGTTTTTT TRBD2 TRBV20-1 - TRBJ2-2
CASSLAASGRSYNEQFF TGTGCCAGCAGCTTGGCGGCTAGCGGGCGCTCCTACAATGAGCAGTTCTTC TRBD2 TRBV5-6 few TRBJ2-1
CASSYAGVGETQYF TGTGCCAGCAGTTACGCGGGGGTAGGAGAGACCCAGTACTTC TRBD2 TRBV6-2/TRBV6-3 many TRBJ2-5
CASSLPVAGGGETQYF TGCGCCAGCAGCCTCCCGGTGGCGGGTGGCGGGGAGACCCAGTACTTC - TRBV5-1 few TRBJ2-5
CASSWERRTNEKLFF TGCGCCAGCAGTTGGGAAAGGCGGACTAATGAAAAACTGTTTTTT - TRBV10-1 few TRBJ1-4
CASSYQRGRALGTNEQFF TGTGCCAGCAGTTATCAACGGGGTAGAGCGTTGGGGACCAATGAGCAGTTCTTC - TRBV6-5 few TRBJ2-1
CASSLSSVSYEQYF TGTGCCAGCAGTTTAAGTAGCGTTTCCTACGAGCAGTACTTC - TRBV12-3/TRBV12-4 many TRBJ2-7
CASSLSHAGLKGAQYF TGTGCCAGCAGTTTATCCCACGCGGGGCTAAAGGGGGCCCAGTACTTC - TRBV7-3 - TRBJ2-5
CASRWGDDTEAFF TGTGCCAGCAGGTGGGGGGACGACACTGAAGCTTTCTTT - TRBV12-3/TRBV12-4 many TRBJ1-1
CASGPDSFYEQYF TGTGCCAGCGGACCGGACAGTTTCTACGAGCAGTACTTC - TRBV11-3 - TRBJ2-7
CASRLGPGQAAGEQYF TGTGCCAGCAGGTTAGGCCCGGGACAGGCGGCCGGCGAGCAGTACTTC TRBD1 TRBV12-3/TRBV12-4 - TRBJ2-7
CASSATGGANGELFF TGTGCCAGCAGCGCGACAGGGGGCGCGAACGGGGAGCTGTTTTTT TRBD1 TRBV6-1 - TRBJ2-2
CASSPSGTRDYEQYF TGTGCCAGCAGCCCCTCCGGGACTAGGGACTACGAGCAGTACTTC TRBD2 TRBV4-2 few TRBJ2-7
CASSLFQTASGANVLTF TGCGCCAGCAGCTTGTTTCAGACCGCCTCTGGGGCCAACGTCCTGACTTTC - TRBV5-1 few TRBJ2-6
CSARDGAGPQETQYF TGCAGTGCTAGAGATGGGGCAGGGCCCCAAGAGACCCAGTACTTC - TRBV20-1 many TRBJ2-5
CASSDGGSETQYF TGTGCCAGCAGTGACGGGGGTTCCGAGACCCAGTACTTC - TRBV28 many TRBJ2-5
CASSVVGRYTDTQYF TGTGCCAGCAGCGTAGTGGGTCGGTACACAGATACGCAGTATTTT - TRBV9 - TRBJ2-3
CASSSFGGGTNTGELFF TGTGCCAGCAGCTCTTTTGGGGGGGGCACGAACACCGGGGAGCTGTTTTTT - TRBV5-6 - TRBJ2-2
CASSRREGVEQFF TGTGCCAGCTCGAGGCGGGAGGGGGTTGAGCAGTTCTTC TRBD2 TRBV7-6 few TRBJ2-1
CASSPTGLSYNEQFF TGTGCCAGCAGCCCGACAGGCTTATCCTACAATGAGCAGTTCTTC - TRBV7-9 many TRBJ2-1
CSARAQSGIMAQYF TGCAGTGCTAGAGCGCAGTCAGGGATTATGGCCCAGTACTTC - TRBV20-1 few TRBJ2-5
CASSLAGVAKNIQYF TGTGCCAGCAGTTTAGCGGGAGTGGCCAAAAACATTCAGTACTTC TRBD2 TRBV27 - TRBJ2-4
CGSSSHGGSGFEQYF TGTGGCAGCAGTTCCCATGGGGGGAGTGGGTTCGAGCAGTACTTC - TRBV6-1 few TRBJ2-7
CASSVRLPASDTQYF TGCGCCAGCAGTGTGCGACTCCCCGCATCAGATACGCAGTATTTT - TRBV5-1 many TRBJ2-3
CASSFYSGTIYEQYF TGTGCCAGCAGTTTCTACTCCGGGACCATATACGAGCAGTACTTC - TRBV28 few TRBJ2-7
CASSPVAGPYEQYF TGCGCCAGCAGCCCCGTGGCGGGGCCCTACGAGCAGTACTTC - TRBV5-1 - TRBJ2-7
CASSQKGATGLAGFSDTQYF TGCGCCAGCAGCCAAAAGGGAGCCACTGGACTAGCGGGATTCTCAGATACGCAGTATTTT TRBD2 TRBV4-1 - TRBJ2-3
CASSLSPQGNTDTQYF TGCGCCAGCAGCTTGTCCCCTCAGGGGAACACAGATACGCAGTATTTT - TRBV5-1 - TRBJ2-3
CASSPVRDRANYGYTF TGTGCCAGCAGCCCCGTCCGAGACAGGGCCAACTATGGCTACACCTTC TRBD1 TRBV7-9 - TRBJ1-2
CASSPPSGEQYF TGTGCCAGCAGCCCCCCCTCCGGGGAGCAGTACTTC - TRBV11-3 few TRBJ2-7
CASSHRTGENEKLFF TGTGCCAGCAGCCATCGGACAGGTGAAAATGAAAAACTGTTTTTT TRBD1 TRBV9 - TRBJ1-4
CASSLEQTVGEQYF TGCGCCAGCAGCTTGGAACAGACAGTTGGCGAGCAGTACTTC - TRBV5-1 - TRBJ2-7
CASSELGQRGEKLFF TGTGCCAGCAGTGAACTGGGACAGCGAGGTGAAAAACTGTTTTTT TRBD1 TRBV2 many TRBJ1-4
CASSPSGLAYAGELFF TGTGCCAGCAGCCCCTCGGGACTAGCGTACGCCGGGGAGCTGTTTTTT TRBD2 TRBV7-2 - TRBJ2-2
CSARNYNEQFF TGCAGTGCTAGGAACTACAATGAGCAGTTCTTC - TRBV20-1 - TRBJ2-1
CASSEIGTSGKYEQYF TGTGCCAGCAGCGAAATCGGGACTAGCGGGAAATACGAGCAGTACTTC TRBD2 TRBV11-2 many TRBJ2-7
CASSLNKGGGLTYNEQFF TGTGCCAGCAGTTTAAATAAAGGGGGCGGCTTAACCTACAATGAGCAGTTCTTC TRBD1 TRBV12-3/TRBV12-4 few TRBJ2-1
CASSRAPLDTQYF TGTGCCAGCAGTAGGGCTCCCTTGGATACGCAGTATTTT - TRBV27 few TRBJ2-3
CASSLEGRLYGYTF TGTGCCAGCAGTCTAGAAGGACGGCTATATGGCTACACCTTC - TRBV6-1 many TRBJ1-2
CASSSTSGTQETQYF TGTGCCAGCAGCTCGACTAGCGGGACCCAAGAGACCCAGTACTTC TRBD2 TRBV5-4 once TRBJ2-5